These T cell receptor beta chains were read from a single sample in a study of shared clonotypes between healthy human individuals. Here immunoSEQ multiplex PCR was the method, and the copy in TCRdb shows in-frame clones only, minus some. The data contain about 2 million clones, about 95% of them singletons. Sequencing was performed on naive CD8+ T cells sorted from blood. The source is a man in his late teens or twenties in good health. The CDR3 runs from the conserved cysteine through the conserved F or W. A D gene is named only where the DNA matches it firmly. Rows give clone size only sometimes, using once, few, many, or a class for an expanded clone.

TRBV6-5	.	TRBD1	TRBJ1-5	TGTGCCAGCAGATGGGGACAGGGTCAGCCCCAGCATTTT	CASRWGQGQPQHF
TRBV25-1	.	TRBD2	TRBJ2-7	TGTGCCAGCGGCCGGACTAGCAGCTCCTACGAGCAGTACTTC	CASGRTSSSYEQYF
TRBV5-1	.	TRBD2	TRBJ2-3	TGCGCCAGCGGAGCGGGAGTGGGTGATGCAGATACGCAGTATTTT	CASGAGVGDADTQYF
TRBV5-6	.	.	TRBJ2-7	TGTGCCAGCAGCTCAATGGGTGAGGCCTACGAGCAGTACTTC	CASSSMGEAYEQYF
TRBV29-1	.	TRBD1	TRBJ2-7	TGCAGCGTTGAAGACCCAACAGGGGACTCCTACGAGCAGTACTTC	CSVEDPTGDSYEQYF
TRBV9	once	.	TRBJ2-2	TGTGCCAGCAGCGAGGGACCCACCGGGGAGCTGTTTTTT	CASSEGPTGELFF
TRBV6-5	.	TRBD1	TRBJ1-3	TGTGCCAGCAGTCCACAGGGGGCATCCGGAAACACCATATATTTT	CASSPQGASGNTIYF
TRBV27	.	.	TRBJ2-5	TGTGCCAGCAGTCGAGGAGAGACCCAGTACTTC	CASSRGETQYF
TRBV28	.	TRBD1	TRBJ2-3	TGTGCCAGCAGTTTAAGAGGGGGCCAAGATACGCAGTATTTT	CASSLRGGQDTQYF
TRBV30	once	.	TRBJ1-3	TGTGCCTGGATATCCGGGGTGTCTGGAAACACCATATATTTT	CAWISGVSGNTIYF
TRBV4-1	.	TRBD1	TRBJ2-7	TGCGCCAGCAGCCAAGAGGGACAGCCAAACTACTACGAGCAGTACTTC	CASSQEGQPNYYEQYF
TRBV27	.	.	TRBJ1-5	TGTGCCAGCAGTCTGACCGGACAGCAATCAGAGCCCCAGCATTTT	CASSLTGQQSEPQHF
TRBV4-1	.	.	TRBJ1-3	TGCGCCAGCAGCCAAGTTAAGAGGGGTTTCTCTGGAAACACCATATATTTT	CASSQVKRGFSGNTIYF
TRBV27	.	TRBD1	TRBJ1-4	TGTGCCAGCAGTTTAGGGACAGGGGCCGCCTATGAAAAACTGTTTTTT	CASSLGTGAAYEKLFF
TRBV5-4	.	TRBD2	TRBJ2-1	TGTGCTACAACCCCTTCAGCGGGATCCTACAATGAGCAGTTCTTC	CATTPSAGSYNEQFF
TRBV2	.	.	TRBJ2-3	TGTGCCAGCCTCGAGGTAGCAGGGTCGGTAAATACGCAGTATTTT	CASLEVAGSVNTQYF
TRBV2	.	.	TRBJ2-3	TGTGCCAGCAGCCGGGACACGCAGTATTTT	CASSRDTQYF